Below, 16 T cell receptor beta chains from the same sample are listed, as sequenced in a study of shared clonotypes between healthy human individuals. Clones were sequenced by immunoSEQ multiplex PCR, and TCRdb holds only the in-frame ones, with some missing. The sample records 2 million to 2.5 million clones, roughly 91% being singletons. Terminally differentiated effector memory CD45RA+ cells were excluded by CCR7 positive selection of CD45RO-negative cells. Sequenced: naive CD8+ T cells from PBMCs. Receptor source: a man younger than 35 in good health. Some clones in this sample may be carry-over from other donors' samples.

The chain couples TRBV27 to TRBJ2-1, with a weak D call TRBD2 (5 bases). In germline, CDR1 is MNHEY, CDR2 SMNVEV (reference sequence). This CDR3 comprises 12 residues. Trimming shortened V by 3 bases and J by 10 bases, and 10 bases separated the two germline ends. CDR3 amino acids: CASSFPSQEQFF. CDR3 coding DNA: TGTGCCAGCAGTTTCCCTAGCCAGGAGCAGTTCTTC.

This clone was observed a few times. Within the sample, other DNA sequences also encode this same CDR3. The chain is built from TRBV7-9 and TRBJ2-5, with D unclear. Germline V gene lookup returns CDR1 SEHNR and CDR2 FQNEAQ (reference sequence). Between the trimmed V and J ends, which lost 3 bases and 2 bases, there was a span of 7 bases. The CDR3 length is 13 residues. The CDR3 spells CASSFVLQETQYF. The CDR3 DNA sequence: TGTGCCAGCAGCTTTGTCCTACAAGAGACCCAGTACTTC.

CDR3 bases: TGTGCCAGCAGTTACTCCGCCCGTACGAGAAATGAAAAACTGTTTTTT. This encodes CASSYSARTRNEKLFF. This rearrangement joins TRBV6-5 to TRBJ1-4, with unresolved D. CDR3 size: 16 residues. V was cut by 0 bases and J by 5 bases, with 13 bases left in between. Germline V gives CDR1 MNHEY, CDR2 SVGAGI.

V gene TRBV10-1 combines with J gene TRBJ2-1; TRBD2 might be the D (5 bases). The CDR3 length is 13 residues. V lost 3 bases, J lost 6 bases, and 9 bases lay in between. CDR1 is WNHNN, CDR2 SYGVQD, per germline (reference sequence). The CDR3 is CASSELRGNEQFF. The CDR3, as DNA: TGCGCCAGCAGTGAACTACGGGGCAATGAGCAGTTCTTC.

This chain connects TRBV6-5 to TRBJ2-7, with 7 bases that match TRBD1. Germline V gene sequence: CDR1 MNHEY, CDR2 SVGAGI. Unmatched junction bases numbered 6, after V lost 6 bases and J lost 4 bases. CDR3 size: 13 residues. CDR3 loop: CASSPDRWYEQYF. The CDR3 coding sequence is TGTGCCAGCAGCCCGGACAGGTGGTACGAGCAGTACTTC.

J is TRBJ2-3 and V is TRBV27, with 8 bases aligning to TRBD1. This CDR3 contains 18 residues. From germline, CDR1 is MNHEY and CDR2 SMNVEV (reference sequence). V shed 5 bases and J 2 bases; nucleotides not matched to a gene: 15. This CDR3 is CASSAPYSGTGFTDTQYF. Here the CDR3 DNA reads TGTGCCAGCAGTGCCCCTTATTCCGGGACAGGATTCACAGATACGCAGTATTTT.

The chain has TRBV14 and TRBJ2-4; D not certain. This CDR3 spans 16 amino acids. Deletions cut 1 base from V and 2 bases from J, with 12 bases between. Germline V gene lookup returns CDR1 SGHDN and CDR2 FVKESK. CDR3 DNA sequence: TGTGCCAGCAGCCAAGCAAAGGGAATGACCAAAAACATTCAGTACTTC. Translating gives CASSQAKGMTKNIQYF.

As to this clone: A junction end diverges from the germline sequence, so it may reflect a read error. J is TRBJ1-1 and V is TRBV10-3, with D hard to call. The germline gives CDR1 ENHRY, CDR2 SYGVKD. CDR3 length equals 13 residues. Here the CDR3 reads CAISTTLNAEAFF. The CDR3 DNA is TGTGCCATCAGTACAACTTTGAACGCTGAAGCTTTCTTT.

About this clone: Other DNA sequences in this sample translate to the same CDR3. This rearrangement joins TRBV7-9 to TRBJ2-7; D not certain. The CDR3 is 12 residues long. Germline lookup yields CDR1 SEHNR and CDR2 FQNEAQ (reference sequence). Trimming stripped 1 base from V and 2 bases from J, with 3 bases between. CDR3 DNA sequence: TGTGCCAGCAGCTTAGTACCCTACGAGCAGTACTTC. It specifies CASSLVPYEQYF. The whole variable domain, remainder taken from reference TRBV7-9 and TRBJ2-7, is DTGVSQNPRHKITKRGQNVTFRCDPISEHNRLYWYRQTLGQGPEFLTYFQNEAQLEKSRLLSDRFSAERPKGSFSTLEIQRTEQGDSAMYLCASSLVPYEQYFGPGTRLTVT.

The chain joins TRBV11-2 to TRBJ2-3, with 7 bases aligning to TRBD2. The CDR3 sequence is 15 residues long. The germline gives CDR1 SGHAT, CDR2 FQNNGV. J gave up 2 bases and V 5 bases, and 7 bases lay outside the gene matches. CDR3 protein: CASSHRDYYTDTQYF. The CDR3 DNA is TGTGCCAGCAGCCACCGGGACTACTACACAGATACGCAGTATTTT.

The chain recombines TRBV19 with TRBJ2-2, with 11 bases that match TRBD2. J lost 6 bases, V lost 0 bases, and 6 bases had no gene match. The CDR3 contains 17 residues. From germline, CDR1 is LNHDA and CDR2 SQIVND (reference sequence). This CDR3 is CASSIERGLAGAGELFF. CDR3 in DNA: TGTGCCAGTAGTATAGAAAGAGGACTAGCGGGCGCCGGGGAGCTGTTTTTT. The variable domain in full, completed from reference TRBV19 and TRBJ2-2, reads DGGITQSPKYLFRKEGQNVTLSCEQNLNHDAMYWYRQDPGQGLRLIYYSQIVNDFQKGDIAEGYSVSREKKESFPLTVTSAQKNPTAFYLCASSIERGLAGAGELFFGEGSRLTVL.

The V and J genes are TRBV27 and TRBJ1-1, with 9 bases lining up with TRBD1. The germline V gene has CDR1 MNHEY and CDR2 SMNVEV (reference sequence). There are 14 residues in the CDR3. Trimming at V came to 5 bases and at J to 4 bases, leaving 5 bases not matched to a gene. The CDR3, as DNA: TGTGCCAGCAGTCCCTCGGACAGGGGCACTGAAGCTTTCTTT. It specifies CASSPSDRGTEAFF.

In regard to this clone: Germline and junction disagree at one end, which may indicate a read error. V gene TRBV7-3 combines with J gene TRBJ2-1, with 9 bases aligning to TRBD2. The length of the CDR3 is 17 residues. Germline V lookup: CDR1 SGHTA, CDR2 FQGTGA. The CDR3 loop reads CASSVTQTSGLYNEQFF. CDR3 DNA sequence: TGTGCCAGCAGCGTAACCCAGACTAGCGGTCTTTACAATGAGCAGTTCTTC.

The chain links TRBV7-9 to TRBJ2-3, with a possible D match to TRBD2 (6 bases). Germline values: CDR1 SEHNR, CDR2 FQNEAQ (reference sequence). The ends were cut back, 4 bases at V and 1 base at J, with 15 bases in the middle. The CDR3 sequence is 16 residues long. This CDR3 is CASSSVVAERTDTQYF. The CDR3 nucleotides are TGTGCCAGCAGCTCCGTTGTAGCGGAGCGCACAGATACGCAGTATTTT.

The chain carries TRBV4-3 and TRBJ1-5; the D is unclear. This CDR3 is 15 amino acids long. Germline V gene lookup returns CDR1 LGHNA and CDR2 YSLEER. Trimming removed 0 bases at V and 4 bases at J, with 10 bases between. In DNA form, the CDR3 reads TGCGCCAGCAGCCAAGATCGGACGGCGAATCAGCCCCAGCATTTT. Its protein is CASSQDRTANQPQHF.

The V gene is TRBV11-2, the J gene TRBJ2-5; the match to TRBD2 covers 9 bases. Germline loops: CDR1 SGHAT, CDR2 FQNNGV. V was pared by 5 bases and J by 4 bases, with 11 bases of the junction left unmatched. The CDR3 runs 16 residues. CDR3 sequence reads: CASSPSGGRARETQYF. CDR3 coding DNA: TGTGCCAGCAGCCCGAGCGGCGGGAGGGCCAGAGAGACCCAGTACTTC.